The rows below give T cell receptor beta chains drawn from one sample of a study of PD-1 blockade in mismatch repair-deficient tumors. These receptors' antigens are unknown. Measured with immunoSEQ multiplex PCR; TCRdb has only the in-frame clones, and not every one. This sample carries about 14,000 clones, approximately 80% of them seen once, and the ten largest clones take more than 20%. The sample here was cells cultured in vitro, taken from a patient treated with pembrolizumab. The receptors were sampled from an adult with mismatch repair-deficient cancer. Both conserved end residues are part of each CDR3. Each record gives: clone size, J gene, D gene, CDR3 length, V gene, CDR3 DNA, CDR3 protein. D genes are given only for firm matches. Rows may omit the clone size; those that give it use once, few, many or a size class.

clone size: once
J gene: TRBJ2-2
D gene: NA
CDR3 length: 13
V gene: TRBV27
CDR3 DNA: TGTGCCAGTACAGTTCCGAACACCGGGGAGCTGTTTTTT
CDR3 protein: CASTVPNTGELFF

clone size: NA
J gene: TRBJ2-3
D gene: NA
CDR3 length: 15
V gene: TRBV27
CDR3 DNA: TGTGCCAGCACCACACGGGATATGGGCACAGATACGCAGTATTTT
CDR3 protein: CASTTRDMGTDTQYF

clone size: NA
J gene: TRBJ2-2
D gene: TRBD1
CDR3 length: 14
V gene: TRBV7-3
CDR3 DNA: TGTGCCAGCAGCTTTACAGGGGATGCCGGGGAGCTGTTTTTT
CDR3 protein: CASSFTGDAGELFF

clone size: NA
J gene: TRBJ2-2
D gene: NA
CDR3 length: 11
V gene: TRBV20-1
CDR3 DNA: TGCAGTGCTGGTCGGACCGGGGAGCTGTTTTTT
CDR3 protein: CSAGRTGELFF

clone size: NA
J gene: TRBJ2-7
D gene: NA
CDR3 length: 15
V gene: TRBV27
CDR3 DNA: TGTGCCAGCAGTAAGACAGGGCGGGGCTCCTACGAGCAGTACTTC
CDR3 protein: CASSKTGRGSYEQYF

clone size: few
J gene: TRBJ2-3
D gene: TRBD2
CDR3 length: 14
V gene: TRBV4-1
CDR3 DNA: TGCGCCAGCAGCCAAGGAGGACTAGCAGATACGCAGTATTTT
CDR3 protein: CASSQGGLADTQYF

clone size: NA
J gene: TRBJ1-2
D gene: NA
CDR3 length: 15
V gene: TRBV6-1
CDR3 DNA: TGTGCCAGCAGTGAATATGAGGGAGACTTCTATGGCTACACCTTC
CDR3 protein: CASSEYEGDFYGYTF

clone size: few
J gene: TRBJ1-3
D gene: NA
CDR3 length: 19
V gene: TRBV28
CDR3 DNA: NA
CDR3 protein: CASSFGEGWGQGTGNTIYF

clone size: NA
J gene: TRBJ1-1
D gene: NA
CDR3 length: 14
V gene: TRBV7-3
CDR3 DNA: TGTGCCAGCAGCTTAGTAGGGGGGGACACTGAAGCTTTCTTT
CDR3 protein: CASSLVGGDTEAFF

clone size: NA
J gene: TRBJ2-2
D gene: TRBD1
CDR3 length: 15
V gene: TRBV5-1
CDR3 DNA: TGCGCCAGCAGCTCCTGGACAGGGGGCACCGGGGAGCTGTTTTTT
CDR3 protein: CASSSWTGGTGELFF

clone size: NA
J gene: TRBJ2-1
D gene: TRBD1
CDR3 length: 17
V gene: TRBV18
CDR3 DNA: TGTGCCAGCTCACCACTAGGGACAGGGCCTACCTACAATGAGCAGTTCTTC
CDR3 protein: CASSPLGTGPTYNEQFF

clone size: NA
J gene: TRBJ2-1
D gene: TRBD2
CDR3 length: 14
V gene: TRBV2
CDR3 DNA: TGTGCCAGCAGTGTGGGACTAGCGGGTTATGAGCAGTTCTTC
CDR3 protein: CASSVGLAGYEQFF

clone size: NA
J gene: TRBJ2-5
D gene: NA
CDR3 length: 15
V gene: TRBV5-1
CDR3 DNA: TGCGCCAGCAGCTTGGGACAGTCAAGCCAAGAGACCCAGTACTTC
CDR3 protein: CASSLGQSSQETQYF

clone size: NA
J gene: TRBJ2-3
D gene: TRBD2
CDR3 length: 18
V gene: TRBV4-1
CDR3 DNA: TGCGCCAGCAGCCAAGTTTTCAAGTTTCGCGGGAGAACAGATACGCAGTATTTT
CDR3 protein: CASSQVFKFRGRTDTQYF

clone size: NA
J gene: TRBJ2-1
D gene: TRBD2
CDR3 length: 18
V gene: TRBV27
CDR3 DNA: TGTGCCAGCAGTTTAGGGACTAGCGCCATCTTCTCCTACAATGAGCAGTTCTTC
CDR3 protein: CASSLGTSAIFSYNEQFF

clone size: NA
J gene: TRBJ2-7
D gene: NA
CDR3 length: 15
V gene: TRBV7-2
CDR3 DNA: TGTGCCAGCAGCTTCTTTCTTCAAAGGGGATACGAGCAGTACTTC
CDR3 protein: CASSFFLQRGYEQYF

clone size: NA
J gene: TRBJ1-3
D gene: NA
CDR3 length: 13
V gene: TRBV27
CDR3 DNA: TGTGCCAGCAGTACCTCTCGAGGAAACACCATATATTTT
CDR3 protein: CASSTSRGNTIYF

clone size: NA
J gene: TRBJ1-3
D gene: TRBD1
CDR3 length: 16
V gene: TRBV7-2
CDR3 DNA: TGTGCCAGCAGCTTACGGGACAGGGTATTTGGAAACACCATATATTTT
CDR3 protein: CASSLRDRVFGNTIYF

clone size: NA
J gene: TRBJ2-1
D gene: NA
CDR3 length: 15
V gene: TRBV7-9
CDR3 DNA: TGTGCCAGCAGTCTGGGACTTAGCTCCTACAATGAGCAGTTCTTC
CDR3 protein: CASSLGLSSYNEQFF

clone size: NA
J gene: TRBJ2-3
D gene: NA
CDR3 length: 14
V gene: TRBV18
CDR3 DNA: TGTGCCAGCTCACCAAGGACGGTGGACAATACGCAGTATTTT
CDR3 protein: CASSPRTVDNTQYF

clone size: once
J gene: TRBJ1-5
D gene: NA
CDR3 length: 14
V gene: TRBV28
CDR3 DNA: TGTGCCAGCAGTTTAGGGGGGGCAATTCAGCCCCAGCATTTT
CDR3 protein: CASSLGGAIQPQHF

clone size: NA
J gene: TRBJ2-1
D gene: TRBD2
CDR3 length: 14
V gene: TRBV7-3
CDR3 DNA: TGTGCCAGCAGCTTAGTAGCGGGACGGAATGAGCAGTTCTTC
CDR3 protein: CASSLVAGRNEQFF

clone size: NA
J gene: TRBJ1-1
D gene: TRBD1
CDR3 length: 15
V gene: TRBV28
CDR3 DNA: TGTGCCAGCAGTTCCCCCGGGACAGGGGGAGCGGGAGCTTTCTTT
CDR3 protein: CASSSPGTGGAGAFF

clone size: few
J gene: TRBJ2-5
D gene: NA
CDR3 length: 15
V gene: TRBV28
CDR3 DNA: TGTGCCAGCAGTCTCCCCCAGGGCGCCAGGGAGACCCAGTACTTC
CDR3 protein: CASSLPQGARETQYF